A single sample gave rise to the 29 T cell receptor beta chains below, sequenced in a study of somatic mutations in cytotoxic T cells in rheumatoid arthritis. Produced via immunoSEQ multiplex PCR; TCRdb's table is partial and in-frame only. In the table there are 8,500 to 13,000 clones, approximately 70% of which are singletons. The sequencing sample was made of CD8+ T cells sorted from blood. These receptors were collected from a man aged 55 to 70 in good health.

This chain connects TRBV5-1 to TRBJ2-7; D is uncertain. From germline, CDR1 is SGHRS and CDR2 YFSETQ. The CDR3 contains 13 residues. The V and J ends lost 0 bases and 3 bases respectively, with 7 bases between them. CDR3 DNA: TGCGCCAGCAGCTTGGAGGTTGGCTACGAGCAGTACTTC. Residues: CASSLEVGYEQYF.

V and J are TRBV11-2 and TRBJ2-1; 9 bases agree with TRBD1. J was trimmed by 9 bases and V by 7 bases; bases with no gene match: 13. There are 15 residues in the CDR3. Per the germline V gene, CDR1 is SGHAT and CDR2 is FQNNGV. In DNA form, the CDR3 reads TGTGCCAGCACCATACCCGGGACAGGGTGGGTTGAGCAGTTCTTC. It translates to CASTIPGTGWVEQFF.

This clone was counted between two and nine times. The chain joins TRBV7-6 to TRBJ1-1; D perhaps matches TRBD1 (5 bases). Trimming took off 3 bases at V and 2 bases at J, with 7 bases between the two ends. This CDR3 spans 13 amino acids. The V gene's germline CDR1 is SGHVS and CDR2 FNYEAQ. CDR3 residues: CASSLGRNTEAFF. The DNA for the CDR3 is TGTGCCAGCAGCTTGGGACGAAACACTGAAGCTTTCTTT.

The genes are TRBV19 and TRBJ2-1; TRBD2 matches 8 bases. Germline CDR1 and CDR2: LNHDA and SQIVND (reference sequence). The CDR3 runs to 15 residues. Trimming cost V 5 bases and J 4 bases; bases outside gene matches: 7. The CDR3 DNA is TGTGCCAGTAGTTCCCCGGGGGGGGGTTACAATGAGCAGTTCTTC. It encodes CASSSPGGGYNEQFF.

The chain recombines TRBV11-3 with TRBJ2-3; maybe TRBD1 (6 bases). The CDR3 runs to 13 residues. V dropped 5 bases and J dropped 2 bases, with 8 bases sitting between them. The germline gives CDR1 SGHNT, CDR2 YENEEA. CDR3 DNA: TGTGCCAGCAGCCAGGGGACCACAGATACGCAGTATTTT. Translating it yields CASSQGTTDTQYF.

This clone appeared a few times. V gene TRBV6-5 combines with J gene TRBJ1-2, with no clear D. The germline V gene encodes CDR1 MNHEY and CDR2 SVGAGI. The CDR3 runs to 15 residues. Trimming left V 5 bases short and J 0 bases short, with 13 bases between. This CDR3 reads CASSIGTEANYGYTF. CDR3 nucleotide sequence: TGTGCCAGCAGTATCGGCACGGAAGCTAACTATGGCTACACCTTC.

DNA for the CDR3: TGTGCCAGCAGCTCGGGATTTTACACTGAAGCTTTCTTT. Its translation: CASSSGFYTEAFF. V and J are TRBV5-6 and TRBJ1-1; D call uncertain. The ends were cut back, 3 bases at V and 3 bases at J, with 9 bases in the middle. Germline V CDR1 and CDR2: SGHDT, YYEEEE. CDR3 length: 13 residues.

This clone is medium-sized in the sample. The chain has TRBV5-1 and TRBJ2-7; 7 bases agree with TRBD1. Germline CDR1 reads SGHRS; CDR2 reads YFSETQ. This CDR3 has 13 amino acids. Trimming took 4 bases from V and 3 from J; bases not matched to a gene: 4. In DNA form, the CDR3 reads TGCGCCAGCAGCACGGGACAGTTCTACGAGCAGTACTTC. Protein sequence: CASSTGQFYEQYF.

This clone was detected a few times. The chain carries TRBV7-6 and TRBJ2-7; 7 bases fit TRBD1. V shed 5 bases and J 8 bases; nucleotides not matched to a gene: 6. Germline V gene data show CDR1 as SGHVS and CDR2 as FNYEAQ. The CDR3 sequence is 12 residues long. DNA of the CDR3: TGTGCCAGCAGCCAGGGGGATACGAAGCAGTACTTC. Its translation: CASSQGDTKQYF.

The V and J genes are TRBV28 and TRBJ2-1; 7 nucleotides line up with TRBD2. The V gene's germline CDR1 is MDHEN and CDR2 SYDVKM. The CDR3 sequence is 15 residues long. V lost 5 bases, J lost 2 bases, and 6 bases stayed unmatched. This chain's CDR3 is CASSPSGGTYNEQFF. The CDR3 DNA sequence: TGTGCCAGCAGTCCCTCGGGAGGTACCTACAATGAGCAGTTCTTC.

The J gene is TRBJ2-5, the V gene TRBV23-1, with a tentative D call TRBD1 (5 bases). TRBV23-1 is identified as an open reading frame with a role that is uncertain. V lost 7 bases and J lost 1, with 16 bases in between. The CDR3 covers 15 residues. The CDR3 is CASTRKAGSQETQYF. The CDR3 DNA sequence: TGCGCCAGCACCCGAAAAGCAGGGTCCCAAGAGACCCAGTACTTC.

The chain couples TRBV6-6 to TRBJ1-1, with a possible D match to TRBD1 (6 bases). There are 15 residues in the CDR3. V was trimmed by 2 bases and J by 5 bases, leaving 15 bases between them. Looked up from germline, CDR1 is MNHNY and CDR2 is SVGAGI (reference sequence). This CDR3 is CASSYGGEGGTEAFF. DNA of the CDR3: TGTGCCAGCAGTTACGGGGGTGAGGGGGGTACTGAAGCTTTCTTT.

This clone was observed a handful of times. V and J are TRBV27 and TRBJ2-7; D call uncertain. The ends were cut back, 6 bases at V and 2 bases at J, with 11 bases in the middle. The germline V gene has CDR1 MNHEY and CDR2 SMNVEV (reference sequence). This CDR3 region has 13 residues. The CDR3 region is CASSWTSTYEQYF. DNA for the CDR3: TGTGCCAGCAGCTGGACGTCTACCTACGAGCAGTACTTC.

V is TRBV7-9 and J is TRBJ2-7; 8 bases line up with TRBD2. V shed 4 bases and J 3 bases; nucleotides not matched to a gene: 11. The CDR3 loop spans 16 amino acids. In germline, CDR1 is SEHNR, CDR2 FQNEAQ (reference sequence). The CDR3 here is CASSSAAGVAVYEQYF. CDR3 in DNA: TGTGCCAGCAGCTCCGCAGCGGGAGTAGCCGTCTACGAGCAGTACTTC.

V is TRBV7-6 and J is TRBJ2-1, with D tentatively TRBD2 (5 bases). The V gene lost 1 base and the J gene lost 5 bases, with 15 bases spanning the gap. Germline V CDR1 and CDR2: SGHVS, FNYEAQ. The CDR3 spans 16 residues. In DNA form, the CDR3 reads TGTGCCAGCAGCTTAGGCGAGGGAGTAGAGGACAATGAGCAGTTCTTC. It is translated as CASSLGEGVEDNEQFF.

The V and J genes are TRBV6-1 and TRBJ2-7; D perhaps matches TRBD1 (6 bases). The CDR3 sequence is 18 residues long. Germline V gives CDR1 MNHNS, CDR2 SASEGT. Trimming left V 4 bases short and J 0 bases short, with 22 bases between. CDR3 amino acids: CASSVPFVPGQLSYEQYF. The CDR3 DNA is TGTGCCAGCAGTGTCCCCTTTGTTCCAGGACAGCTCTCCTACGAGCAGTACTTC.

The rearrangement joins TRBV5-8 to TRBJ2-7; TRBD2 is a possible D gene (5 bases). Trimming removed 1 base at V and 4 bases at J, with 6 bases between. The CDR3 totals 12 residues. Germline CDR1 and CDR2: SGHTS and YDEGEE. CDR3 loop: CASSLRGYEQYF. DNA for the CDR3: TGTGCCAGCAGCTTGCGGGGTTACGAGCAGTACTTC.

The J gene is TRBJ2-1, the V gene TRBV29-1; TRBD2 matches 10 bases. Germline V gives CDR1 SQVTM, CDR2 ANQGSEA. The V segment lost 7 bases and the J segment 10 bases; nucleotides outside the gene matches: 16. This CDR3 has 15 amino acids. The CDR3, as DNA: TGCAGCGCCGAAGGCCTAGCGGGGGCCCCCCGGGAGCAGTTCTTC. As protein: CSAEGLAGAPREQFF.

This clone appeared once. The rearrangement uses TRBV4-3 and TRBJ1-2, with 8 bases that match TRBD1. Germline CDR1 reads LGHNA; CDR2 reads YSLEER. The trim removed 1 base at V and 3 bases at J, leaving 4 bases unmatched. The length of the CDR3 is 15 residues. CDR3 bases: TGCGCCAGCAGCCAAGGCCAGGGGGCGTACTATGGCTACACCTTC. Its protein is CASSQGQGAYYGYTF.

The rearrangement uses TRBV7-2 and TRBJ2-1; TRBD2 matches 15 bases. The germline CDR1 and CDR2 sequences are SGHTA and FQGNSA. V was pared by 5 bases and J by 4 bases, with 9 bases of the junction left unmatched. The CDR3 has 18 residues. This chain's CDR3 is CASSQGTSGGPGYNEQFF. CDR3 bases: TGTGCCAGCAGCCAAGGGACTAGCGGGGGGCCCGGGTACAATGAGCAGTTCTTC.

V usage is TRBV5-1 and J usage is TRBJ2-5; 11 bases align to TRBD2. Unmatched junction bases numbered 16, after V lost 4 bases and J lost 2 bases. Germline V gene lookup returns CDR1 SGHRS and CDR2 YFSETQ. The CDR3 is 19 residues long. CDR3 coding DNA: TGCGCCAGCAGCGAGCTAGCGGGGGGCCCGACCGGAAAGCAAGAGACCCAGTACTTC. Protein sequence: CASSELAGGPTGKQETQYF. Looking up the rest from reference TRBV5-1 and TRBJ2-5 gives the full variable domain: KAGVTQTPRYLIKTRGQQVTLSCSPISGHRSVSWYQQTPGQGLQFLFEYFSETQRNKGNFPGRFSGRQFSNSRSEMNVSTLELGDSALYLCASSELAGGPTGKQETQYFGPGTRLLVL.

V usage is TRBV7-2 and J usage is TRBJ2-5; either TRBD1 or TRBD2 may supply D (6 bases each). This CDR3 is 14 amino acids long. Germline V gene sequence: CDR1 SGHTA, CDR2 FQGNSA. Trimming cost V 2 bases and J 5 bases, with 12 bases left between them. CDR3 nucleotides: TGTGCCAGCAGCTTACCACTAGGGGGGGAGACCCAGTACTTC. Protein sequence: CASSLPLGGETQYF.

This chain connects TRBV5-6 to TRBJ1-1; D unclear. Germline V gene sequence: CDR1 SGHDT, CDR2 YYEEEE. CDR3 size: 16 residues. V lost 4 bases and J lost 1, with 17 bases in between. The CDR3 nucleotides are TGTGCCAGCAGCCCCGTCCCCGACAAGCCGAACACTGAAGCTTTCTTT. Amino acids: CASSPVPDKPNTEAFF.

The chain links TRBV11-2 to TRBJ2-2, with TRBD1 matching over 9 bases. V shed 2 bases, J shed 5 bases, and the junction held 6 bases outside the gene matches. CDR3 length: 16 residues. Per the germline V gene, CDR1 is SGHAT and CDR2 is FQNNGV. For the CDR3, the DNA is TGTGCCAGCAGCTTACCGGGACAGGGTGAAACCGGGGAGCTGTTTTTT. Its translation is CASSLPGQGETGELFF.

The chain links TRBV5-1 to TRBJ2-1; D remains unclear. The CDR3 length is 13 residues. Germline loops: CDR1 SGHRS, CDR2 YFSETQ. Trimming left V 4 bases short and J 3 bases short, with 8 bases between. The CDR3 loop is CASSGDFYNEQFF. In DNA, the CDR3 is TGCGCCAGCAGCGGGGATTTCTACAATGAGCAGTTCTTC.

V and J are TRBV18 and TRBJ2-7; weak D call: TRBD1 (6 bases). The germline CDR1 and CDR2 sequences are KGHSH and LQKENI. V was cut by 3 bases and J by 2 bases, with 14 bases left in between. The CDR3 is 15 amino acids. This CDR3 reads CASSPLGATTYEQYF. The CDR3 nucleotides read TGTGCCAGCTCACCCCTGGGGGCGACAACCTACGAGCAGTACTTC.

This chain connects TRBV27 to TRBJ2-7; D gene unclear. Trimming removed 5 bases from V and 3 bases from J, with 11 bases in between. Germline CDR1 reads MNHEY; CDR2 reads SMNVEV (reference sequence). CDR3 length: 13 amino acids. This chain's CDR3 is CASSLGVLYEQYF. In DNA, the CDR3 is TGTGCCAGCAGTCTCGGAGTTCTCTACGAGCAGTACTTC.

The chain has TRBV5-8 and TRBJ2-2; maybe TRBD1 (5 bases). The V end lost 1 base, the J end lost 1 base, and 8 bases lay between the germline ends. In germline, CDR1 is SGHTS, CDR2 YDEGEE. This CDR3 contains 15 residues. The CDR3, as DNA: TGTGCCAGCAGCTTGACAGGCGAGAACACCGGGGAGCTGTTTTTT. Encoded protein: CASSLTGENTGELFF.

The chain links TRBV27 to TRBJ2-7; D unclear. The germline V gene has CDR1 MNHEY and CDR2 SMNVEV (reference sequence). V gave up 6 bases and J gave up 0 bases, with 12 bases separating them. The CDR3 consists of 14 residues. This CDR3 reads CASSPSWGSYEQYF. CDR3 sequence (DNA): TGTGCCAGCAGCCCGAGCTGGGGCTCCTACGAGCAGTACTTC.